This T cell receptor beta chain was recorded in a study of lymphopenia after photon versus proton radiotherapy. Points from the study as a whole: Post-nadir diversity loss with photons came from oligoclonal expansion, particularly CD8+ Temra cells.

The germline gives CDR1 SGHRS, CDR2 YFSETQ. Trimming left V 4 bases short and J 1 base short, with 14 bases between. The CDR3 is 15 residues long. The assay was immunoSEQ multiplex PCR, and TCRdb's table has in-frame clones only and misses some. The table records approximately 65,000 clones, about 87% of them present only once. To note about this clone: Its matching antigen is unknown.

The sequence was obtained from an older man with esophageal cancer. The sample in question was peripheral blood, obtained from a patient treated with proton-based radiotherapy. The gene calls are TRBV5-1 and TRBJ1-1; possible D gene TRBD1, 6 bases. CDR3 residues: CASSNLQGWNTEAFF. CDR3 in DNA: TGCGCCAGCAGCAACCTACAGGGTTGGAACACTGAAGCTTTCTTT.